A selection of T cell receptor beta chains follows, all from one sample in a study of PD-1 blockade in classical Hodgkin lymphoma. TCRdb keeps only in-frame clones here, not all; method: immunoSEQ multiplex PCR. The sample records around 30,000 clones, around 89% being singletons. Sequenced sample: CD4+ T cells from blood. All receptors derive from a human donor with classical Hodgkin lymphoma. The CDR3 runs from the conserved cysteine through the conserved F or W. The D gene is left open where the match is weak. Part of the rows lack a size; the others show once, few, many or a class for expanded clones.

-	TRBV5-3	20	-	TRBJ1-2	CARSLVAREHAMLGNYGYTF	TGTGCCAGAAGCTTGGTGGCACGGGAGCATGCCATGCTAGGTAACTATGGCTACACCTTC
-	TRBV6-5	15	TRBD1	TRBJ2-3	CASSYGTGSTDTQYF	TGTGCCAGCAGTTACGGGACAGGGAGCACAGATACGCAGTATTTT
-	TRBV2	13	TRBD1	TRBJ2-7	CASGPTGSYEQYF	TGTGCCAGCGGGCCGACAGGGAGTTACGAGCAGTACTTC
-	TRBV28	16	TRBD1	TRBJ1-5	CASSPRTGRSNQPQHF	TGTGCCAGCAGTCCCCGGACAGGTCGGAGCAATCAGCCCCAGCATTTT
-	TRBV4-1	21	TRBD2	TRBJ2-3	CASSQERGLAGGTTSTDTQYF	TGCGCCAGCAGCCAAGAAAGAGGACTAGCGGGGGGGACCACTAGCACAGATACGCAGTATTTT
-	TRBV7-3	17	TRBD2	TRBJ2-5	CASSLNGLAGAQETQYF	TGTGCCAGCAGCTTAAACGGACTAGCGGGGGCACAGGAGACCCAGTACTTC
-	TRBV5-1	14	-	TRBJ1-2	CASSFAGTNYGYTF	TGCGCCAGCAGCTTTGCAGGGACTAACTATGGCTACACCTTC
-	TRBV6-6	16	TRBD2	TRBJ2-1	CASSLPLASGYNEQFF	TGTGCCAGCAGTTTGCCCCTCGCTAGCGGTTACAATGAGCAGTTCTTC
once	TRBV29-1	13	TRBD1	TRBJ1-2	CSADRGGAYGYTF	TGCAGCGCTGACAGGGGGGGGGCCTATGGCTACACCTTC
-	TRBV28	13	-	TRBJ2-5	CASGRGGQETQYF	TGTGCCAGCGGTCGCGGCGGCCAAGAGACCCAGTACTTC
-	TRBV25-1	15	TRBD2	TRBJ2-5	CASSEWTSGRETQYF	TGTGCCAGCAGTGAATGGACTAGCGGGAGAGAGACCCAGTACTTC
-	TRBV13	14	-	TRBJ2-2	CASSSGWITGELFF	TGTGCCAGCAGCTCCGGTTGGATCACCGGGGAGCTGTTTTTT
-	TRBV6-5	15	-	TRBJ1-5	CASSKLGVVGQPQHF	TGTGCCAGCAGCAAACTCGGGGTTGTTGGACAGCCCCAGCATTTT
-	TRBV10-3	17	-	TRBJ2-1	CAISESSQGRTNNEQFF	TGTGCCATCAGTGAGTCGTCCCAGGGGCGCACCAACAATGAGCAGTTCTTC
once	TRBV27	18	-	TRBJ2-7	CASSLSTRGSVRSGEQYF	TGTGCCAGCAGTTTATCTACGAGGGGAAGCGTACGTTCGGGTGAGCAGTACTTC
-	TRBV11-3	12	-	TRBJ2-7	CASSLRSYEQYF	TGTGCCAGCAGCCTCCGCTCCTACGAGCAGTACTTC
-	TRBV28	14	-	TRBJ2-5	CASSFHGNQETQYF	TGTGCCAGCAGTTTCCACGGGAACCAAGAGACCCAGTACTTC
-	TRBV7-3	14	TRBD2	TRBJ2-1	CASSLTTSGVGQFF	TGTGCCAGCAGCTTAACTACTAGCGGGGTGGGGCAGTTCTTC
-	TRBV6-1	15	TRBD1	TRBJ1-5	CASVPWDRVGQPQHF	TGTGCCAGCGTTCCCTGGGACAGGGTGGGTCAGCCCCAGCATTTT
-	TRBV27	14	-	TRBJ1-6	CASSSRGAGPPLHF	TGTGCCAGCAGTTCAAGGGGCGCTGGTCCACCCCTCCACTTT
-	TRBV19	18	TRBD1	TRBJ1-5	CASSITGGRTWDNQPQHF	TGTGCCAGTAGTATCACAGGGGGCAGGACGTGGGACAATCAGCCCCAGCATTTT
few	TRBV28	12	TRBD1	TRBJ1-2	CASRQKTGGYTF	TGTGCCAGCAGGCAAAAGACAGGGGGCTACACCTTC
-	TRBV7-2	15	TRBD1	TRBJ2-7	CASSFSVPGGYEQYF	TGTGCCAGCAGCTTTAGTGTTCCAGGGGGATACGAGCAGTACTTC
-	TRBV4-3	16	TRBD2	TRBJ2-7	CASSQDGRGGGYEQYF	TGCGCCAGCAGCCAAGATGGGCGGGGGGGAGGCTACGAGCAGTACTTC
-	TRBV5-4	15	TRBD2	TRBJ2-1	CASSHKREAVGEQFF	TGTGCCAGCAGCCATAAGCGGGAAGCGGTCGGTGAGCAGTTCTTC
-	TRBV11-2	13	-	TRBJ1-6	CASSFRRNSPLHF	TGTGCCAGCAGCTTCCGACGTAATTCACCCCTCCACTTT
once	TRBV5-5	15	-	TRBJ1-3	CASSPLRPSGNTIYF	TGTGCCAGCAGCCCTCTCCGCCCCTCTGGAAACACCATATATTTT
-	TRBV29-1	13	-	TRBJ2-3	CSVVRSGTDTQYF	TGCAGCGTTGTCAGGTCAGGCACAGATACGCAGTATTTT
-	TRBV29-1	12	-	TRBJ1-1	CSVERGNTEAFF	TGCAGCGTTGAAAGGGGGAACACTGAAGCTTTCTTT
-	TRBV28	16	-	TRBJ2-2	CASSLGSTGNTGELFF	TGTGCCAGCAGTTTAGGCTCTACAGGAAACACCGGGGAGCTGTTTTTT